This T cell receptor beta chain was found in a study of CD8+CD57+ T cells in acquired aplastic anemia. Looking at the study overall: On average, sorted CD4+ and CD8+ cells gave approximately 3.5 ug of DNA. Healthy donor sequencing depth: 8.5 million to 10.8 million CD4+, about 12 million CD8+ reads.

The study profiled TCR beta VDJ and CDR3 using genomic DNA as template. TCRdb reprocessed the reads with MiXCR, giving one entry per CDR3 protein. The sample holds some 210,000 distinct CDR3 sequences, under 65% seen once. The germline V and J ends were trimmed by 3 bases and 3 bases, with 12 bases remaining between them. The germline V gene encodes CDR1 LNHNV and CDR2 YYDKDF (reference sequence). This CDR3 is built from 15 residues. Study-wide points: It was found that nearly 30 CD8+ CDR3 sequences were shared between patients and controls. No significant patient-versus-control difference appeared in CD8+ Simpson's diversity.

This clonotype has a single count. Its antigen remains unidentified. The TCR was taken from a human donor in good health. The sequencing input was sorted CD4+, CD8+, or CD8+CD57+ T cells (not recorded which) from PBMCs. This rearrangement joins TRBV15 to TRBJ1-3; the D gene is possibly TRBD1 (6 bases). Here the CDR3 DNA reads TGTGCCACCAGCAGCCAACAGGGTATTGGAAACACCATATATTTT. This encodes CATSSQQGIGNTIYF.